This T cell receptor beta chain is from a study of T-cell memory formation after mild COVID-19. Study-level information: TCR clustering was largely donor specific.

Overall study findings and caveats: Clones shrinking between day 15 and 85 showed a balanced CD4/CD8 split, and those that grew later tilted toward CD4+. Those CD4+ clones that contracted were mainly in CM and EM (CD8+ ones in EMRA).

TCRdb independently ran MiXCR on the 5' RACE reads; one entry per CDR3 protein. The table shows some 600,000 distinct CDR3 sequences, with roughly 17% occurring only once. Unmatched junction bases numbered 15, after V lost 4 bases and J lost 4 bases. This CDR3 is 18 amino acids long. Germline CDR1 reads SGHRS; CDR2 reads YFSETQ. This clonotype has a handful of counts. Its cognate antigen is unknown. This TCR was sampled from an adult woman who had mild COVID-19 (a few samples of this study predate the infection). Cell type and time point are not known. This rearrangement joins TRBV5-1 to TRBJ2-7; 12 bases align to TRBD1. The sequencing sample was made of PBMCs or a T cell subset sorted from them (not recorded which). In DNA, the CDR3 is TGCGCCAGCAGCCTCCGGGACAGGGGGCGAGGGTCTATTTACGAGCAGTACTTC. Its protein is CASSLRDRGRGSIYEQYF.